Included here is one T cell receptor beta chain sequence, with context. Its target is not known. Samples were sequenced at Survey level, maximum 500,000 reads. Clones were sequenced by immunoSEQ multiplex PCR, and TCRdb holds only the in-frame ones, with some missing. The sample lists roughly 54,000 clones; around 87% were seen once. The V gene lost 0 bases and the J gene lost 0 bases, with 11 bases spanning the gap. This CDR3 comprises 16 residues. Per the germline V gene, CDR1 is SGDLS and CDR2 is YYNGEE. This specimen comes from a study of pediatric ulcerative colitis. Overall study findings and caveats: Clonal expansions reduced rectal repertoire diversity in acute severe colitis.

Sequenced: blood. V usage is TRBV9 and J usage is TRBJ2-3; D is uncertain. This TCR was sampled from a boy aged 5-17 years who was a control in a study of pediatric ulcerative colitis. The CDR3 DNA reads TGTGCCAGCAGCGTAGCTCTAAAGTCTAGCACAGATACGCAGTATTTT. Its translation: CASSVALKSSTDTQYF.